The 28 T cell receptor beta chains listed next were all sequenced from one sample in a study of control samples from healthy donors and cancer patients. Clones were sequenced by immunoSEQ multiplex PCR, and TCRdb holds only the in-frame ones, with some missing. This table has around 110,000 clones, around 89% appearing once. Source material: blood. Receptors originate from a woman aged 70 to 79 in good health.

The V call is TRBV12-3 or TRBV12-4, the J call TRBJ1-1; TRBD1 might be the D (6 bases). The CDR3 contains 13 residues. Trimming removed 5 bases at V and 6 bases at J, with 13 bases between. The CDR3 DNA reads TGTGCCAGCAGTGATCAGGGGAGGGCTGAAGCTTTCTTT. Amino acid sequence: CASSDQGRAEAFF.

The chain couples TRBV11-1 to TRBJ2-3, with D unresolved. V was shortened by 2 bases and J by 2 bases, with 11 bases between the two germline ends. From germline, CDR1 is SGHAT and CDR2 FQDESV (reference sequence). This CDR3 is 15 amino acids long. CDR3 DNA: TGTGCCAGCAGCTTATCCGGACGGATCACAGATACGCAGTATTTT. Amino acid sequence: CASSLSGRITDTQYF.

The chain employs TRBV29-1 and TRBJ1-4; 8 nucleotides agree with TRBD1. CDR3 length: 13 residues. V shed 7 bases and J 4 bases; nucleotides not matched to a gene: 5. Germline values: CDR1 SQVTM, CDR2 ANQGSEA. This chain's CDR3 is CSAHGQGNEKLFF. The CDR3 DNA reads as TGCAGCGCCCACGGACAGGGTAATGAAAAACTGTTTTTT.

The chain combines TRBV5-4 with TRBJ2-7; 9 bases line up with TRBD2. This CDR3 comprises 17 residues. The J segment lost 3 bases and the V segment lost 3 bases, leaving 13 bases of the junction unmatched. Germline CDR1 is SGHNT and CDR2 is YYREEE (reference sequence). This chain's CDR3 is CASSSSLWRGGFYEQYF. CDR3 DNA: TGTGCCAGCAGCTCGAGTCTATGGCGGGGGGGTTTCTACGAGCAGTACTTC.

The chain carries TRBV5-1 and TRBJ2-5; 10 bases line up with TRBD1. With 3 bases clipped from V and 1 base from J, the junction kept 6 bases outside the gene matches. Germline CDR1 is SGHRS and CDR2 is YFSETQ. The CDR3 loop spans 16 amino acids. CDR3 nucleotides: TGCGCCAGCAGCTCGGGACAGGGGATCGGCCAAGAGACCCAGTACTTC. It is translated as CASSSGQGIGQETQYF.

This clone has only one observation. This sequence joins TRBV5-4 and TRBJ1-2; possibly TRBD1 for D (6 bases). The ends were cut back, 4 bases at V and 3 bases at J, with 16 bases in the middle. Germline V gene sequence: CDR1 SGHNT, CDR2 YYREEE (reference sequence). The CDR3 is 15 residues long. The CDR3 nucleotides are TGTGCCAGCAGCCCCCTCTTAGCAGGGGACTATGGCTACACCTTC. As protein: CASSPLLAGDYGYTF.

The count of this clone is one. CDR3 sequence reads: CAISEGLRGETQYF. In nucleotides, the CDR3 is TGTGCCATCAGTGAGGGACTCAGGGGGGAGACCCAGTACTTC. The genes are TRBV10-3 and TRBJ2-5; 7 positions match TRBD1. Germline CDR1 and CDR2: ENHRY and SYGVKD. V gave up 2 bases and J gave up 5 bases; unmatched junction bases: 5. CDR3 length equals 14 residues.

The sample holds one count of this clone. The V and J genes are TRBV20-1 and TRBJ2-1; D call uncertain. The CDR3 runs 14 residues. V was pared by 3 bases and J by 4 bases, with 13 bases between. CDR1 and CDR2 (germline): DFQATT, SNEGSKA (reference sequence). CDR3 sequence: CSASRPPGYNEQFF. DNA of the CDR3: TGCAGTGCTAGTCGCCCACCTGGTTACAATGAGCAGTTCTTC.

Turning to this clone: The sample contains more than one DNA sequence encoding this CDR3. The rearrangement joins TRBV3-1 (or the pseudogene TRBV3-2) to TRBJ1-1; the D is unclear. Deletions cut 3 bases from V and 1 base from J, with 9 bases between. The CDR3 contains 14 residues. Germline V gene sequence: CDR1 LGHDT, CDR2 YNNKEL (reference sequence). This CDR3 is CASSQPGKNTEAFF. DNA for the CDR3: TGTGCCAGCAGCCAGCCGGGAAAGAACACTGAAGCTTTCTTT.

J is TRBJ2-7 and V is TRBV25-1, with 13 bases lining up with TRBD2. The CDR3 is made up of 15 amino acids. CDR1 is MGHDK and CDR2 is SYGVNS in the germline V gene. J was trimmed by 3 bases and V by 6 bases; bases with no gene match: 5. CDR3 coding DNA: TGTGCCAGCAGAGGACTAGCGGGGGTACTCTACGAGCAGTACTTC. Translation: CASRGLAGVLYEQYF.

The chain combines TRBV9 with TRBJ1-1, with D uncertain. Germline CDR1 is SGDLS and CDR2 is YYNGEE. This CDR3 has 13 residues. Trimming pared 4 bases from V and 5 bases from J, leaving 12 bases between. CDR3 sequence (DNA): TGTGCCAGCAGCTTCAACTTCGAAACTGAAGCTTTCTTT. It is translated as CASSFNFETEAFF.

The chain couples TRBV9 to TRBJ1-2; D is unclear. This CDR3 is 15 amino acids long. Germline V lookup: CDR1 SGDLS, CDR2 YYNGEE. Trimming pared 4 bases from V and 4 bases from J, leaving 17 bases between. This chain's CDR3 is CASSPAVEGLYGYTF. CDR3 DNA sequence: TGTGCCAGCAGCCCCGCCGTAGAAGGGCTCTATGGCTACACCTTC. The entire variable domain, with the rest obtained from reference TRBV9 and TRBJ1-2, is as follows: DSGVTQTPKHLITATGQRVTLRCSPRSGDLSVYWYQQSLDQGLQFLIQYYNGEERAKGNILERFSAQQFPDLHSELNLSSLELGDSALYFCASSPAVEGLYGYTFGSGTRLTVV.

Written as DNA, the CDR3 is TGTGCCACCAGTGCCGGGGGCACTGAAGCTTTCTTT. This translates into CATSAGGTEAFF. The rearrangement links TRBV24-1 to TRBJ1-1, with a tentative D call TRBD1 (5 bases). This CDR3 has 12 amino acids. V was pared by 5 bases and J by 4 bases, with 7 bases between. CDR1 KGHDR and CDR2 SFDVKD come from the germline V gene.

The chain couples TRBV3-1 (or the pseudogene TRBV3-2) to TRBJ2-3; D unresolved. The CDR3 is made up of 13 amino acids. V was cut by 9 bases and J by 0 bases, with 10 bases left in between. Looked up from germline, CDR1 is LGHDT and CDR2 is YNNKEL (reference sequence). The CDR3 coding sequence is TGTGCCAGTCGGGCACCAAGCACAGATACGCAGTATTTT. This encodes CASRAPSTDTQYF.

The rearrangement joins TRBV7-2 to TRBJ2-5; D may correspond to TRBD1 or TRBD2 (5 bases each). V gave up 5 bases and J gave up 1 base, with 11 bases separating them. Germline V lookup: CDR1 SGHTA, CDR2 FQGNSA. The CDR3 totals 14 residues. This chain's CDR3 is CASSPGTVQETQYF. The CDR3 region has the DNA TGTGCCAGCAGCCCCGGGACGGTCCAAGAGACCCAGTACTTC.

The count of this clone is one. The V call is TRBV4-1, the J call TRBJ1-4, with 7 bases matching TRBD1. The CDR3 contains 14 residues. J gave up 8 bases and V 3 bases, and 6 bases lay outside the gene matches. Germline values: CDR1 MGHRA, CDR2 YSYEKL. The CDR3 region is CASSHPTGYEKLFF. CDR3 bases: TGCGCCAGCAGCCACCCGACAGGGTACGAAAAACTGTTTTTT.

The CDR3 nucleotides are TGCGCCAGCAGCTTGGCGACCGGACCTAATGAAAAACTGTTTTTT. It is translated as CASSLATGPNEKLFF. This sequence joins TRBV5-1 and TRBJ1-4; D uncertain. Trimming took off 0 bases at V and 3 bases at J, with 9 bases between the two ends. This CDR3 spans 15 amino acids. The germline V gene encodes CDR1 SGHRS and CDR2 YFSETQ.

This chain joins TRBV7-8 and TRBJ2-4, with 10 bases lining up with TRBD1. Germline trimming cut 1 base from V and 0 bases from J; bases unmatched to any gene: 18. CDR3 size: 22 residues. Germline V gives CDR1 SGHVS, CDR2 FQNEAQ. Here the CDR3 reads CASSLVPRRDRGSILAKNIQYF. In DNA, the CDR3 is TGTGCCAGCAGCTTAGTCCCCCGGCGGGACAGGGGCTCGATTCTAGCCAAAAACATTCAGTACTTC. Supplemented by reference TRBV7-8 and TRBJ2-4, the full variable domain reads GAGVSQSPRYKVAKRGQDVALRCDPISGHVSLFWYQQALGQGPEFLTYFQNEAQLDKSGLPSDRFFAERPEGSVSTLKIQRTQQEDSAVYLCASSLVPRRDRGSILAKNIQYFGAGTRLSVL.

The chain couples TRBV10-1 to TRBJ1-2; maybe TRBD1 (6 bases). Germline loops: CDR1 WNHNN, CDR2 SYGVQD (reference sequence). The length of the CDR3 is 13 residues. Trimming pared 2 bases from V and 4 bases from J, leaving 8 bases between. CDR3 nucleotide sequence: TGCGCCAGCAGTGAGGGACAGCCCTATGGCTACACCTTC. It specifies CASSEGQPYGYTF.

This chain links TRBV6-2 or TRBV6-3 with TRBJ2-3; the D gene could be TRBD1 or TRBD2 (6 bases each). The CDR3 extends over 19 amino acids. Germline V gene sequence: CDR1 MNHEY, CDR2 SVGEGT. Trimming removed 0 bases from V and 5 bases from J, with 24 bases in between. CDR3 sequence: CASSYSIVRPGARGDTQYF. As DNA, the CDR3 is TGTGCCAGCAGTTACTCGATAGTTCGGCCGGGGGCGCGTGGAGATACGCAGTATTTT.

As DNA, the CDR3 is TGTGCCAGCGGCGCCTCTACGCAGTATTTT. Protein product: CASGASTQYF. The V call is TRBV7-9, the J call TRBJ2-3; D not certain. CDR3 size: 10 residues. V lost 8 bases, J lost 8 bases, and 8 bases lay in between. The germline V gene has CDR1 SEHNR and CDR2 FQNEAQ (reference sequence).

The chain combines TRBV5-8 with TRBJ2-7, with 8 positions matching TRBD2. The CDR3 consists of 14 residues. Germline lookup yields CDR1 SGHTS and CDR2 YDEGEE. With V trimmed by 6 bases and J by 2 bases, 7 bases remained unmatched. CDR3: CASTDGGVPYEQYF. The DNA of the CDR3 is TGTGCCAGCACAGACGGGGGGGTCCCCTACGAGCAGTACTTC.

This clone was seen a single time. The rearrangement joins TRBV6-5 to TRBJ2-7; D is unclear. V dropped 9 bases and J dropped 2 bases, with 20 bases sitting between them. The CDR3 covers 15 residues. Germline CDR1 MNHEY, CDR2 SVGAGI. In DNA, the CDR3 is TGTGCCAGTGGCCCTTCCACGGCTGCCACCTACGAGCAGTACTTC. Its protein product is CASGPSTAATYEQYF.

The chain couples TRBV2 to TRBJ2-7, with D perhaps matching TRBD2 (6 bases). The CDR3 totals 14 residues. V gave up 7 bases and J gave up 2 bases, with 15 bases separating them. Looked up from germline, CDR1 is SNHLY and CDR2 is FYNNEI. The CDR3 DNA sequence: TGTGCCAGCATCTGGGGGGACCCTCCCTACGAGCAGTACTTC. As protein: CASIWGDPPYEQYF.

The J gene is TRBJ1-3, the V gene TRBV5-1; D uncertain. This CDR3 has 16 residues. Deletions cut 0 bases from V and 4 bases from J, with 14 bases between. The germline CDR1 and CDR2 sequences are SGHRS and YFSETQ. In DNA, the CDR3 is TGCGCCAGCAGCTTGGCGGACTCCCGTAAAGGAAACACCATATATTTT. Its translation: CASSLADSRKGNTIYF.

In its sample, this clone is medium-sized. This sequence joins TRBV6-5 and TRBJ2-7, with D maybe TRBD1 (6 bases). Between the trimmed V and J ends, which lost 5 bases and 0 bases, there was a span of 11 bases. CDR3 length: 14 amino acids. Germline values: CDR1 MNHEY, CDR2 SVGAGI. The CDR3 sequence: CASSRQDVSYEQYF. The CDR3 DNA sequence: TGTGCCAGCAGTCGACAGGATGTCTCCTACGAGCAGTACTTC.

The CDR3 reads CASRGPDEKLFF. The CDR3 DNA reads as TGTGCCAGCAGAGGACCGGATGAAAAACTGTTTTTT. This chain connects TRBV3-1 (or the pseudogene TRBV3-2) to TRBJ1-4; D uncertain. There are 12 residues in the CDR3. The V end was cut by 6 bases, the J end by 6 bases, with 8 bases between. Germline assignment: CDR1 LGHDT and CDR2 YNNKEL (reference sequence).

The CDR3 here is CAIMGDRGSYTGELFF. DNA of the CDR3: TGTGCCATCATGGGGGACAGGGGCTCTTACACCGGGGAGCTGTTTTTT. The gene calls are TRBV10-3 and TRBJ2-2, with 10 bases that match TRBD1. This CDR3 contains 16 residues. V shed 7 bases, J shed 3 bases, and the junction held 8 bases outside the gene matches. Per the germline V gene, CDR1 is ENHRY and CDR2 is SYGVKD.